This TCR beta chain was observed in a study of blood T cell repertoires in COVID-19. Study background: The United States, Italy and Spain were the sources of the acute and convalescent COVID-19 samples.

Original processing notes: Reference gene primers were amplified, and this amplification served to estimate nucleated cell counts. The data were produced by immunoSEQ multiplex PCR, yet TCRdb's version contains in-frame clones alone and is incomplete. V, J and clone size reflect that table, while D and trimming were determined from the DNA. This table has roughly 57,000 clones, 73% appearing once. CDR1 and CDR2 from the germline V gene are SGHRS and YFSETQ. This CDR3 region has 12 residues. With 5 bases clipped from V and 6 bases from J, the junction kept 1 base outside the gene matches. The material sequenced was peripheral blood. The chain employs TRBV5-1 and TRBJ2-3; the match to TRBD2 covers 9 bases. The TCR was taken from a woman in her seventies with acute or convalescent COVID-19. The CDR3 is CASRSGGDTQYF. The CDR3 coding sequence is TGCGCCAGCAGGAGCGGGGGGGATACGCAGTATTTT.